This T cell receptor beta chain was recorded in a study of patients and donors after allogeneic stem cell transplantation. This clonotype showed up just a few times. The CDR3 length is 14 residues. Germline V lookup: CDR1 SGDLS, CDR2 YYNGEE. V gave up 0 bases and J gave up 6 bases; unmatched junction bases: 2. TCRdb recomputed calls from the RT-PCR reads with MiXCR, one row per CDR3 protein. Of roughly 960,000 distinct CDR3 sequences listed, around 17% are singletons. Sequenced: blood, either unsorted or a sorted T cell fraction (not recorded which). This clonotype was obtained from a human donor who was either an allogeneic HSCT recipient or a stem cell or donor lymphocyte infusion donor (not recorded which). It is not recorded whose cells these are; they may come from a transplant donor. The chain has TRBV9 and TRBJ2-1; TRBD2 agrees at 8 bases. The CDR3 region is CASSVDGRANEQFF. The CDR3 DNA follows: TGTGCCAGCAGCGTAGACGGGAGGGCCAATGAGCAGTTCTTC.